Described below is a single T cell receptor beta chain sequence and its context. The source of the sample is a study of blood T cell repertoires in COVID-19. Study background: Sites in the United States, Italy and Spain provided acute and convalescent COVID-19 samples. T cells, B-cell-depleted T cells, or PBMCs supplied cDNA or gDNA.

Each recovered donor of Cohort 3 presented with two negative PCRs, clearance, or symptom resolution. Trimming cost V 9 bases and J 2 bases; bases outside gene matches: 13. The germline V gene has CDR1 KGHDR and CDR2 SFDVKD. The CDR3 is 17 residues long. In the original analysis: Amplification from reference gene primers served as the basis for estimated nucleated cell counts. TCRdb's copy holds only in-frame clones and misses some; the assay was immunoSEQ multiplex PCR. V and J calls and clone size are given by that table; D and trimming were obtained from the DNA. This table holds some 200,000 clones, about nine tenths found once.

The sequence came from a woman aged 25 to 39 who had recovered from COVID-19. Input material: PBMCs or T cells enriched from blood (not recorded which). V is TRBV24-1 and J is TRBJ2-1, with TRBD1 matching over 9 bases. This chain's CDR3 is CATVGEQGALPYNEQFF. The CDR3 DNA reads as TGTGCCACCGTGGGCGAACAGGGGGCGCTTCCCTACAATGAGCAGTTCTTC.